This T cell receptor (beta chain) was found in a study of response to subunit inactivated influenza vaccine. TCRdb called the RT-PCR reads again in MiXCR, with one record for every CDR3 protein. The table includes hundreds of thousands of distinct CDR3 sequences, less than 10% detected once. The CDR3 is made up of 15 amino acids. CDR1 and CDR2 from the germline V gene are SGHAT and FQNNGV. Trimming took 6 bases from V and 3 from J, leaving 17 bases between them. Findings and caveats of the study: The authors suggested that every seasonal influenza vaccination recruits few new T cells.

This clonotype was observed a few times. The antigen is not known. The starting material was PBMCs from blood, obtained roughly 24 months after vaccination. This sequence joins TRBV11-2 and TRBJ2-5, with a weak D call TRBD1 (6 bases). The source of this sequence is a man between 50 and 69 years old who received an inactivated influenza vaccine. CDR3 sequence: CASRATLGQKETQYF. The CDR3 bases are TGTGCCAGCAGAGCTACCTTAGGACAGAAAGAGACCCAGTACTTC.